Listed below are T cell receptor beta chains from one sample, sequenced in a study of CD8+CD57+ T cells in acquired aplastic anemia. TCRdb recomputed calls from the reads with MiXCR, one row per CDR3 protein. The repertoire includes some 290,000 distinct CDR3 sequences, 56% of them detected once, and around 7.6% sits in the top ten. The sample was sorted CD4+, CD8+, or CD8+CD57+ T cells (not recorded which) from PBMCs. The source of these receptors is a human donor with severe aplastic anemia or a healthy control (not recorded which). Both conserved end residues are part of each CDR3. The order of the fields is clone size, CDR3 length, D gene, J gene, V gene, CDR3 DNA, CDR3 protein. The D gene is left open where the match is weak. A clone size is listed for some rows: how often the clone was seen (once, few, many), or a class if it is expanded.

NA,22,NA,TRBJ2-3,TRBV25-1,NA,CASSIYLCSVETSGGHTDTQYF
NA,16,TRBD2,TRBJ2-3,TRBV7-8,TGTGCCAGCAGCGTCACCGGGACTAGCGGGATTGGTACGCAGTATTTT,CASSVTGTSGIGTQYF
once,16,TRBD2,TRBJ2-3,TRBV7-8,TGTGCCAGCAGTTCCCTCCTAGCGGAAAGCACAGATACGCAGTGTTTT,CASSSLLAESTDTQCF
NA,12,NA,TRBJ1-4,TRBV2,TGTGCCAGCAGTGGTTCGAATGAAAAACTGTTTTTT,CASSGSNEKLFF
NA,14,TRBD2,TRBJ2-5,TRBV20-1,TGCAGTGCCGGGAGAGCGGGGGCCCCCGAGACCCAGTACTTC,CSAGRAGAPETQYF
NA,12,NA,TRBJ1-5,TRBV12-3/TRBV12-4,TGTGCCAGCAGTTTGACCGTCCAGCCCCAGCATTTT,CASSLTVQPQHF
NA,12,TRBD2,TRBJ2-5,TRBV7-9,TGTGCCTCGGCGGGGGGGGGAGAGACCCAGTACTTC,CASAGGGETQYF
NA,14,TRBD2,TRBJ2-7,TRBV7-2,TGTGCCAGCAGCCGTAGCGGGAGATCCTACGAGCAGTACTTC,CASSRSGRSYEQYF
NA,14,TRBD2,TRBJ2-3,TRBV20-1,TGCAGTGCTAGTGGGTTTGCGGGAGGAGATACGCAGTATTTT,CSASGFAGGDTQYF
NA,14,NA,TRBJ1-2,TRBV10-3,TGTGCCATCAGTGAGTCGAATGGGGCGCAGGGCTACACCTTC,CAISESNGAQGYTF
once,15,NA,TRBJ2-7,TRBV4-3,TGCGCCAGCAGCCAAGTGATTGGGGCTGGGTACGAGCAGTACTTC,CASSQVIGAGYEQYF
NA,14,TRBD1,TRBJ1-1,TRBV20-1,TGCAGTACTCTCCGGGACAGGGAATCCCCTGAAGCTTTCTTT,CSTLRDRESPEAFF
NA,14,TRBD1,TRBJ2-1,TRBV25-1,TGTGCCAGCAACCCAGGGGGCACCTACAATGAGCAGTTCTTC,CASNPGGTYNEQFF
NA,16,TRBD2,TRBJ2-7,TRBV15,TGTGCCACCAGCAGAGATCGGGCGGGAGGATCCGACGAGCAGTACTTC,CATSRDRAGGSDEQYF
NA,12,NA,TRBJ1-2,TRBV29-1,TGCAGCGGGGGTTCAGGCCCCTATGGCTACACCTTC,CSGGSGPYGYTF
NA,14,TRBD2,TRBJ2-7,TRBV20-1,TGCAGTGCAAGTACTAGCGGGGGTTCCTACGAGCAGTACTTC,CSASTSGGSYEQYF
NA,13,NA,TRBJ2-1,TRBV29-1,TGCAGCGTTGTCGGGGGTTCCTACAATGTGCAGTTCTTC,CSVVGGSYNVQFF
NA,12,NA,TRBJ2-1,TRBV20-1,TGCAGTGCTGAGAGGCGTATCAATGAGCAGTTCTTC,CSAERRINEQFF
NA,12,NA,TRBJ2-1,TRBV6-6,TGTGCCAGCAGTCCTAGCGCGTCTGAGCAGTTCTTC,CASSPSASEQFF
many,15,TRBD1,TRBJ1-5,TRBV6-5,TGTGCCAGCAGCCCGGGACAGCGGGACAATCAGCCCCAGCATTTT,CASSPGQRDNQPQHF
few,15,NA,TRBJ2-7,TRBV4-1,TGCGCCAGCAGCCAAGAACTTCGGACGCGTGGTGTCGTTTACTTC,CASSQELRTRGVVYF
NA,15,NA,TRBJ1-5,TRBV20-1,TGCAGTGCTAGAGCGGGGGGGCTCGGCAATCAGCCCCAGCATTTT,CSARAGGLGNQPQHF
many,15,NA,TRBJ2-7,TRBV7-3,TGTGCCAGCAGCGGGCCCGCACGGGCTCGCTACGAGCAGTACTTC,CASSGPARARYEQYF
NA,14,NA,TRBJ1-1,TRBV7-9,TGTGCCAGCAGCAACGAGGCCGTGAACACTGAAGCTTTCTTT,CASSNEAVNTEAFF
NA,17,TRBD1,TRBJ1-1,TRBV12-3/TRBV12-4,TGTGCCAGCAGTTACTATCCCTACGGGACAGGGAACACTGAAGCTTTCTTT,CASSYYPYGTGNTEAFF
few,14,NA,TRBJ2-1,TRBV7-8,TGTGCCAGCAGCTTAGTCCCGGGAGTACGTGAGCAGTTCTTC,CASSLVPGVREQFF
NA,11,NA,TRBJ2-3,TRBV6-5,TGTGCCAGCGCCCAAGCAGATACGCAGTATTTT,CASAQADTQYF
NA,17,TRBD1,TRBJ2-7,TRBV7-6,TGTGCCAGCAGCTTAGCAGAGGGACAGGGAGCCTCCTACGAGCAGTACTTC,CASSLAEGQGASYEQYF
NA,14,NA,TRBJ1-4,TRBV2,TGTGCCAGCAGATGGGAGGGACTAAATGAAAAACTGTTTTTT,CASRWEGLNEKLFF
many,15,NA,TRBJ2-3,TRBV24-1,TGTGCCACCAGCGCTCCGGGTCATGGGGGAGATACGCAGTATTTT,CATSAPGHGGDTQYF
many,14,TRBD2,TRBJ2-3,TRBV9,TGTGCCAGCAGCGCTTCCGGGGGGGCAGATACGCAGTATTTT,CASSASGGADTQYF
NA,13,TRBD1,TRBJ2-1,TRBV29-1,TGCAGCGGGGGTGGACAGGGTCACAATGAGCAGTTCTTC,CSGGGQGHNEQFF
many,12,NA,TRBJ2-5,TRBV29-1,TGCAGCGTTGGACAGCTTCAAGAGACCCAGTACTTC,CSVGQLQETQYF
NA,15,TRBD2,TRBJ2-7,TRBV7-2,TGTGCCAGCAGCTCCCTAGCGGGAAATGACTACGAGCAGTGCTTC,CASSSLAGNDYEQCF
many,13,TRBD1,TRBJ2-1,TRBV6-1,TGTGCCAGTCCGGGACAGGGGTACAATGAGCAGTTCTTC,CASPGQGYNEQFF
NA,15,NA,TRBJ2-7,TRBV12-3/TRBV12-4,TGTGCCAGCAGTTGGGGGCAGGGGACATCCTACGAGCAGTACTTC,CASSWGQGTSYEQYF
once,15,NA,TRBJ2-3,TRBV24-1,TGTGCCACCAGTGAGCCAGGTCAGGGCGCAGATACGCAGTGTTTT,CATSEPGQGADTQCF
many,17,TRBD1,TRBJ2-7,TRBV12-3/TRBV12-4,TGTGCCAGCAGTGCCCCCTCGACAGGGACCTGGACCTTCGAGCAGTACTTC,CASSAPSTGTWTFEQYF
many,15,TRBD1,TRBJ1-2,TRBV7-6,TGTGCCAGCAGCTTAGTAAGACAGGGGGGCTATGGCTACACCTTC,CASSLVRQGGYGYTF
NA,17,TRBD2,TRBJ2-5,TRBV10-3,TGTGCCATCAGTGAAGAGGGCGGGGGGATCGCTCAAGAGACCCAGTACTTC,CAISEEGGGIAQETQYF
NA,13,NA,TRBJ2-7,TRBV19,TGTGCCAGTAGTTACCGGGACGGCTACGAGCAGTACTTC,CASSYRDGYEQYF
NA,15,NA,TRBJ2-7,TRBV2,TGTGCCAGCAGTGAAGCGTCAGGAGTTACCTACGAGCAGTACTTC,CASSEASGVTYEQYF
NA,15,NA,TRBJ2-1,TRBV9,TGTGCCAGCAGCGCGCACCCGACCGGGTACAATGAGCAGTTCTTC,CASSAHPTGYNEQFF
few,14,TRBD1,TRBJ2-5,TRBV6-2/TRBV6-3,TGTGCCAGCAGTCACACCGGGACAGGAGTAGCCCAGTACTTC,CASSHTGTGVAQYF
NA,18,TRBD2,TRBJ2-5,TRBV7-2,TGTGCCAGCAGCACAAAACCGGGACTAGCGGGGGAAGGAGAGACCCAGTACTTC,CASSTKPGLAGEGETQYF
NA,17,NA,TRBJ2-2,TRBV20-1,TGCAGTGCTAGAGATCCCCAGGGCTGTGCGAACACCGGGGAGCTGTTTTTT,CSARDPQGCANTGELFF
NA,15,NA,TRBJ2-1,TRBV9,TGTGCCAGCAGCGTAGGACTAGGGGTTGGGAATGAGCAGTTCTTC,CASSVGLGVGNEQFF
many,14,TRBD1,TRBJ2-7,TRBV11-2,TGTGCCAGCAGCTCCCAGGAGAGGGGGCACGAGCAGTACTTC,CASSSQERGHEQYF
NA,15,TRBD2,TRBJ2-3,TRBV20-1,TGCAGTGCTAAAGGACTAGCGGGGGGCAGAGATACGCAGTATTTT,CSAKGLAGGRDTQYF
NA,15,NA,TRBJ1-5,TRBV24-1,TGTGCACGCCCGGCAGGGCGCATAATCGACCAGCCCCAGCATTTT,CARPAGRIIDQPQHF
many,15,TRBD1,TRBJ1-6,TRBV18,TGTGCCAGCTCCCCCACCGGGACAGGGGATTCACCCCTCCACTTT,CASSPTGTGDSPLHF
many,15,TRBD1,TRBJ1-6,TRBV5-1,TGCGCCAGCAGCTTGGAGGGACAGGGTTATTCACCCCTCCACTTT,CASSLEGQGYSPLHF
NA,15,NA,TRBJ2-1,TRBV9,TGTGCCAGCAGCGCAGACCGGGCTCCGGACAATGAGCAGTTCTTC,CASSADRAPDNEQFF
few,13,NA,TRBJ2-7,TRBV20-1,TGCAGTGCTAGATCGGACTCATTATACGAGCAGTACTTC,CSARSDSLYEQYF
few,13,NA,TRBJ1-3,TRBV7-9,TGTGCCAGCAGCTTCTCGGGGGGGGACACCATATATTTT,CASSFSGGDTIYF
NA,16,NA,TRBJ1-3,TRBV7-8,TGTGCCAGCAGCCGGACAGAGATAAACTCTGGAAACACCATATATTTT,CASSRTEINSGNTIYF
NA,14,TRBD2,TRBJ2-3,TRBV20-1,TGCAGTGCTAGACTAGCGGGGGGGCCGGATACGCAGTATTTT,CSARLAGGPDTQYF
NA,16,NA,TRBJ1-6,TRBV7-2,TGTGCCAGCAGCTTAGCCCAGGGACTCACTAATTCACCCCTCCACTTT,CASSLAQGLTNSPLHF
many,14,NA,TRBJ1-3,TRBV6-2/TRBV6-3,TGTGCCAGCAGTTACGGGGGAACTGGAAACACCATATATTTT,CASSYGGTGNTIYF
many,14,NA,TRBJ2-7,TRBV5-6,TGTGCCAGCGGTCTATGGAGGGGTTATTACGAGCAGTACTTC,CASGLWRGYYEQYF